This TCR beta chain appears in the sequencing data of a study of blood T cell repertoires in COVID-19. The data were produced by immunoSEQ multiplex PCR, yet TCRdb's version contains in-frame clones alone and is incomplete. The sample lists just over 150,000 clones, roughly nine tenths occurring once. CDR1 and CDR2 (germline): SNHLY, FYNNEI. Unmatched junction bases numbered 6, after V lost 2 bases and J lost 4 bases. The CDR3 is 15 residues long. The sequenced sample consisted of peripheral blood. This clonotype was obtained from a middle-aged woman with acute or convalescent COVID-19. The V gene is TRBV2, the J gene TRBJ1-1; 8 bases fit TRBD1. Here the CDR3 reads CASSENGQGFTEAFF. CDR3 DNA sequence: TGTGCCAGCAGTGAAAACGGACAGGGATTCACTGAAGCTTTCTTT.